This T cell receptor (beta chain) was sequenced in a study of cytomegalovirus exposure and HLA in healthy donors. TCRdb's copy holds only in-frame clones and misses some; the assay was immunoSEQ multiplex PCR. The sample includes approximately 90,000 clones, approximately 96% seen only once; the top ten take 0.78%. J gave up 5 bases and V 3 bases, and 6 bases lay outside the gene matches. The CDR3 sequence is 15 residues long. The V gene's germline CDR1 is SGHRS and CDR2 YFSETQ. The receptor's source is a young man in good health and CMV-seronegative. Sample: PBMCs. V and J are TRBV5-1 and TRBJ2-2; TRBD1 matches at 8 bases. CDR3 sequence (DNA): TGCGCCAGCAGCTCGGACAGGGTTGGGACCGGGGAGCTGTTTTTT. It encodes CASSSDRVGTGELFF.